Presented here are 27 T cell receptor beta chains from one specimen sequenced in a study of T-cell memory formation after mild COVID-19. One entry per CDR3 protein, called by TCRdb with MiXCR from the 5' RACE reads. Of around 110,000 distinct CDR3 sequences in the sample, around 12% were seen once. Input material: PBMCs or a T cell subset sorted from them (not recorded which). The source of these receptors is an adult woman who had mild COVID-19 (a few samples of this study predate the infection). Cell type and time point are not known.

The chain couples TRBV6-5 to TRBJ2-3; D unclear. CDR1 MNHEY and CDR2 SVGAGI come from the germline V gene. Trimming pared 8 bases from V and 3 bases from J, leaving 12 bases between. There are 13 residues in the CDR3. The CDR3, as DNA: TGTGCCAGCCTGGAGCCCGGAACAGATACGCAGTATTTT. This gives the protein CASLEPGTDTQYF.

This clonotype was counted ten times or more. The V and J genes are TRBV9 and TRBJ2-1; D gene ambiguous. The germline gives CDR1 SGDLS, CDR2 YYNGEE. V lost 0 bases and J lost 7, with 5 bases in between. This CDR3 spans 12 amino acids. The CDR3, as DNA: TGTGCCAGCAGCGTAGGCATGAATGAGCAGTTCTTC. This codes for CASSVGMNEQFF.

V gene TRBV11-2 combines with J gene TRBJ2-5, with 15 positions matching TRBD2. The CDR3 contains 19 residues. Trimming took 1 base from V and 5 from J; bases not matched to a gene: 11. The V gene's germline CDR1 is SGHAT and CDR2 FQNNGV. The CDR3 nucleotides are TGTGCCAGCAGCTTAGCCGGGACTAGCGGGAGGTCCCCTTGGGAGACCCAGTACTTC. It translates to CASSLAGTSGRSPWETQYF.

The chain links TRBV12-3 or TRBV12-4 to TRBJ2-5; D is undetermined. The CDR3 has 15 residues. Trimming removed 3 bases at V and 2 bases at J, with 13 bases between. CDR3 DNA: TGTGCCAGCAGTTTTGCTGGCGGTGTTCAAGAGACCCAGTACTTC. It encodes CASSFAGGVQETQYF.

This chain links TRBV20-1 with TRBJ2-3, with TRBD1 identical over 12 bases. Per the germline V gene, CDR1 is DFQATT and CDR2 is SNEGSKA (reference sequence). Germline trimming cut 4 bases from V and 4 bases from J; bases unmatched to any gene: 6. The CDR3 is 15 amino acids. The CDR3 spells CSATSRDRGPDTQYF. CDR3 sequence (DNA): TGCAGTGCTACCAGCCGGGACAGGGGGCCAGATACGCAGTATTTT.

V and J are TRBV3-1 and TRBJ2-3; D remains unclear. Germline V gene sequence: CDR1 LGHDT, CDR2 YNNKEL (reference sequence). Trimming took off 3 bases at V and 2 bases at J, with 18 bases between the two ends. This CDR3 comprises 17 residues. The CDR3, as DNA: TGTGCCAGCAGCCAGGTTGGTGTTACGCCCTACACAGATACGCAGTATTTT. Amino acid sequence: CASSQVGVTPYTDTQYF.

This clonotype was counted many times. The chain employs TRBV15 and TRBJ2-5; D ambiguous. CDR1 is LNHNV, CDR2 YYDKDF, per germline (reference sequence). The V gene lost 5 bases and the J gene lost 1 base, with 8 bases spanning the gap. This CDR3 is built from 13 residues. CDR3 region: CATSVYPQETQYF. The DNA for the CDR3 is TGTGCCACCAGCGTATATCCCCAAGAGACCCAGTACTTC.

The V gene is TRBV23-1, the J gene TRBJ2-7; 7 positions agree with TRBD2. TRBV23-1 is sorted into the ORF group, with uncertain function. The length of the CDR3 is 13 residues. With V trimmed by 2 bases and J by 5 bases, 3 bases remained unmatched. Here the CDR3 reads CASSQSGVHEQYF. CDR3 sequence (DNA): TGCGCCAGCAGTCAAAGCGGGGTCCACGAGCAGTACTTC.

This clonotype showed up just a few times. The V call is TRBV29-1, the J call TRBJ2-3; 7 positions match TRBD2. J lost 7 bases, V lost 6 bases, and 4 bases had no gene match. The CDR3 consists of 11 residues. The germline V gene has CDR1 SQVTM and CDR2 ANQGSEA. The CDR3 reads CSVRGGNTQYF. CDR3 DNA sequence: TGCAGCGTCCGCGGGGGAAATACGCAGTATTTT.

In this sample, this clonotype turned up a few times. V usage is TRBV7-8 and J usage is TRBJ2-1; TRBD2 is a possible D gene (5 bases). This CDR3 has 18 residues. From germline, CDR1 is SGHVS and CDR2 FQNEAQ. Trimming pared 1 base from V and 0 bases from J, leaving 16 bases between. The CDR3 DNA sequence: TGTGCCAGCAGCTTAGTAGCGCGCCAGACAAGCTCCTACAATGAGCAGTTCTTC. This encodes CASSLVARQTSSYNEQFF.

This clonotype has a count of ten or more. The chain is built from TRBV3-1 and TRBJ2-5, with D perhaps matching TRBD2 (6 bases). The CDR3 has 15 amino acids. Trimming removed 5 bases from V and 5 bases from J, with 18 bases in between. CDR1 and CDR2 (germline): LGHDT, YNNKEL (reference sequence). DNA of the CDR3: TGTGCCAGCAGCGGTGGGACTGTGATGTTCGAGACCCAGTACTTC. Amino acid sequence: CASSGGTVMFETQYF.

The gene calls are TRBV7-8 and TRBJ2-2, with TRBD1 matching over 7 bases. The CDR3 consists of 16 residues. Germline CDR1 is SGHVS and CDR2 is FQNEAQ. Trimming cost V 5 bases and J 3 bases; bases outside gene matches: 9. In nucleotides, the CDR3 is TGTGCCAGCAGCCTTTCGGACAGGCGATACACCGGGGAGCTGTTTTTT. Translation gives CASSLSDRRYTGELFF.

The chain employs TRBV7-8 and TRBJ2-1; TRBD2 matches at 8 bases. J gave up 3 bases and V 5 bases, and 9 bases lay outside the gene matches. This CDR3 is built from 16 residues. CDR1 is SGHVS, CDR2 FQNEAQ, per germline. The CDR3 sequence is CASSQRSGGYYNEQFF. The CDR3 DNA is TGTGCCAGCAGCCAAAGGTCGGGGGGGTACTACAATGAGCAGTTCTTC.

This chain uses TRBV27 with TRBJ1-4; 11 bases align to TRBD1. CDR1 is MNHEY and CDR2 is SMNVEV in the germline V gene (reference sequence). J lost 6 bases, V lost 5 bases, and 11 bases had no gene match. The CDR3 length is 17 residues. CDR3 coding DNA: TGTGCCAGCAGTACGACCGGGACAGGGGGGGTCGATGAAAAACTGTTTTTT. Translating it yields CASSTTGTGGVDEKLFF.

In its sample, this clonotype was seen a few times. V and J are TRBV5-1 and TRBJ2-3, with TRBD1 as a possible D gene (6 bases). In germline, CDR1 is SGHRS, CDR2 YFSETQ. The V end lost 7 bases, the J end lost 9 bases, and 18 bases lay between the germline ends. The CDR3 has 13 amino acids. The CDR3 nucleotides read TGCGCCAGCGAGAGCGGACTCACAGGGACGCAGTATTTT. The encoded protein is CASESGLTGTQYF.

The chain carries TRBV20-1 and TRBJ2-3; TRBD2 is a possible D gene (5 bases). The CDR3 spans 14 residues. Germline V CDR1 and CDR2: DFQATT, SNEGSKA (reference sequence). Trimming took off 4 bases at V and 5 bases at J, with 16 bases between the two ends. The CDR3 is CSANPVDWGDTQYF. The CDR3 DNA reads as TGCAGTGCTAACCCCGTGGACTGGGGAGATACGCAGTATTTT.

There are many counts of this clonotype. The chain combines TRBV12-3 or TRBV12-4 with TRBJ2-4, with D possibly being TRBD2 (6 bases). The V end was cut by 5 bases, the J end by 0 bases, with 8 bases between. This CDR3 has 14 residues. CDR3: CASSLGLAKNIQYF. The CDR3 DNA reads TGTGCCAGCAGTCTGGGACTAGCCAAAAACATTCAGTACTTC.

The chain couples TRBV20-1 to TRBJ2-3, with D possibly being TRBD2 (5 bases). CDR3 length equals 14 residues. V shed 3 bases and J shed 3 bases, with 13 bases lying between them. Germline CDR1 DFQATT, CDR2 SNEGSKA (reference sequence). CDR3 DNA: TGCAGTGCTAGTTCTAGCAGGAAGACAGATACGCAGTATTTT. Translating it yields CSASSSRKTDTQYF.

This clonotype turned up a few times. This sequence joins TRBV20-1 and TRBJ2-2; D might be TRBD2 (7 bases). Per germline, CDR1 DFQATT and CDR2 SNEGSKA (reference sequence). The CDR3 sequence is 19 residues long. Trimming removed 4 bases from V and 0 bases from J, with 24 bases in between. The DNA for the CDR3 is TGCAGTGCTACCCTGTCGGGGGGCCCGCTTCTATCGAACACCGGGGAGCTGTTTTTT. This gives the protein CSATLSGGPLLSNTGELFF.

This clonotype was detected a few times. The CDR3 spells CASSYSLTGIPYEQYF. The CDR3 nucleotides read TGTGCCAGCAGTTACTCCTTGACAGGGATCCCGTACGAGCAGTACTTC. The genes are TRBV6-5 and TRBJ2-7; 7 bases agree with TRBD1. The CDR3 has 16 residues. Germline values: CDR1 MNHEY, CDR2 SVGAGI. The junction had 9 bases not matched to a gene; V was cut back by 0 bases and J by 4 bases.

This clonotype has more than one count but fewer than ten. This sequence joins TRBV28 and TRBJ2-5, with D perhaps assigned TRBD1 or TRBD2 (6 bases each). Trimming took off 8 bases at V and 2 bases at J, with 15 bases between the two ends. The CDR3 contains 14 residues. Germline CDR1 is MDHEN and CDR2 is SYDVKM. The CDR3 loop is CASGGLGLQETQYF. The CDR3 DNA follows: TGTGCCAGCGGGGGCCTGGGACTTCAAGAGACCCAGTACTTC.

A few counts support this clonotype. The chain joins TRBV21-1 to TRBJ2-2; TRBD1 reflects the table's D call only, with no check against the DNA. TRBV21-1 is a pseudogene. This CDR3 has 18 amino acids. Here the CDR3 DNA reads TGTGCCAGCAGCAAAGCGTTGGCGGGGACAGGGGGCACCGGGGAGCTGTTTTTT. It translates to CASSKALAGTGGTGELFF.

V gene TRBV3-1 combines with J gene TRBJ2-7; D is unclear. This CDR3 has 15 amino acids. Germline V gene lookup returns CDR1 LGHDT and CDR2 YNNKEL (reference sequence). V gave up 0 bases and J gave up 2 bases, with 11 bases separating them. The CDR3 DNA reads as TGTGCCAGCAGCCAAGATTGGGGTAACCCCTACGAGCAGTACTTC. Protein product: CASSQDWGNPYEQYF.

The sample holds a few counts of this clonotype. The J gene is TRBJ2-2, the V gene TRBV27; 11 bases fit TRBD2. The V and J ends lost 2 bases and 5 bases, in that order; junction bases with no gene match: 7. Germline-derived CDR1 and CDR2 are MNHEY and SMNVEV (reference sequence). This CDR3 region has 17 residues. CDR3 protein: CASSLQTSGGWTGELFF. Here the CDR3 DNA reads TGTGCCAGCAGTTTACAAACTAGCGGGGGTTGGACCGGGGAGCTGTTTTTT.

The CDR3 region is CASSVSSGVLQETQYF. In DNA, the CDR3 is TGTGCCAGCAGCGTAAGCTCGGGGGTGTTACAAGAGACCCAGTACTTC. The V gene is TRBV9, the J gene TRBJ2-5, with TRBD2 as a possible D gene (6 bases). Germline CDR1 reads SGDLS; CDR2 reads YYNGEE. The V and J ends lost 1 base and 2 bases respectively, with 15 bases between them. The CDR3 has 16 residues.

This clonotype has just a few counts. The CDR3 bases are TGTGCCAGCAGCGGACAACAGGGGCGAATGAACACTGAAGCTTTCTTT. This encodes CASSGQQGRMNTEAFF. V usage is TRBV9 and J usage is TRBJ1-1; TRBD1 matches at 7 bases. Germline loops: CDR1 SGDLS, CDR2 YYNGEE. The CDR3 is 16 amino acids. The V segment lost 3 bases and the J segment 0 bases; nucleotides outside the gene matches: 8.

The V and J genes are TRBV7-9 and TRBJ2-2; maybe TRBD1 (5 bases). From germline, CDR1 is SEHNR and CDR2 FQNEAQ (reference sequence). The CDR3 sequence is 15 residues long. V gave up 5 bases and J gave up 4 bases, with 14 bases separating them. The CDR3 region is CASSMTVSVTGELFF. Written as DNA, the CDR3 is TGTGCCAGCAGCATGACAGTGTCGGTCACCGGGGAGCTGTTTTTT.